Below, one T cell receptor beta chain is given with its context. This record comes from a study of T cell changes during pregnancy in multiple sclerosis. The CDR3 sequence is 15 residues long. CDR1 is ENHRY and CDR2 is SYGVKD in the germline V gene. V dropped 5 bases and J dropped 0 bases, with 11 bases sitting between them. Sequencing was performed with immunoSEQ multiplex PCR; in TCRdb, only in-frame clones are kept and a portion is missing. Of about 48,000 clones in the sample, around 94% were seen once. This TCR was sampled from a female donor with multiple sclerosis, enrolled in a pregnancy study. The source was CD4+ T cells from peripheral blood mononuclear cells, collected in the first trimester of pregnancy. The chain has TRBV10-3 and TRBJ2-1; D is perhaps TRBD2 (5 bases). Here the CDR3 reads CAISPRGSSYNEQFF. Written as DNA, the CDR3 is TGTGCCATCAGTCCCCGGGGAAGCTCCTACAATGAGCAGTTCTTC.